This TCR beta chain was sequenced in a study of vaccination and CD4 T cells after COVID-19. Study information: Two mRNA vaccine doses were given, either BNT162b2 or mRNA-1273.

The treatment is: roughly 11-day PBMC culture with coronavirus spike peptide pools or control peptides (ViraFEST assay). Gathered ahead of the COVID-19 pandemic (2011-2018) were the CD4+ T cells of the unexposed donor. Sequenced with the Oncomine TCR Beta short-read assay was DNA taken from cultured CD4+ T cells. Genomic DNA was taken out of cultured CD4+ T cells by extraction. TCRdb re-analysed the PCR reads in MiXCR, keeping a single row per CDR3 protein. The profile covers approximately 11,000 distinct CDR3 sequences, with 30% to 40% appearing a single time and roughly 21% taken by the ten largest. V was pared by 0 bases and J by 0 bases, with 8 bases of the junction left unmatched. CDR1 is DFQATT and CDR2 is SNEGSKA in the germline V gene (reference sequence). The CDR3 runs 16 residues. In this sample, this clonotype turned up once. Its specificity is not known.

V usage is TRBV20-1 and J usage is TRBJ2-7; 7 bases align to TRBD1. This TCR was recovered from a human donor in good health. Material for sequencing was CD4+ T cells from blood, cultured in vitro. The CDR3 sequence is CSARDRRTGSSYEQYF. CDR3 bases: TGCAGTGCTAGAGATCGTAGGACAGGAAGCTCCTACGAGCAGTACTTC.